Listed below are T cell receptor beta chains from one sample, sequenced in a study of beta chain features in type 1 diabetes. Profiled with immunoSEQ multiplex PCR; TCRdb holds only in-frame clones, not every one. In the table there are a few hundred thousand clones, roughly 17% of which are singletons. The sequenced sample consisted of naive CD4+ T cells from blood. Receptor source: a man aged 25-45 years with type 1 diabetes. The CDR3 runs from the conserved cysteine through the conserved F or W. Fields, in order: V gene, D gene, clone size, J gene, CDR3 protein, CDR3 DNA. A D gene is named only where the DNA matches it firmly. A clone size is listed for some rows: how often the clone was seen (once, few, many), or a class if it is expanded.

TRBV11-2	TRBD2	few	TRBJ2-5	CASSLGRLTSGQETQYF	TGTGCCAGCAGCTTAGGTCGGCTGACTAGCGGACAAGAGACCCAGTACTTC
TRBV7-2	TRBD1	few	TRBJ2-7	CASSFGTGRNEQYF	TGTGCCAGCAGCTTTGGGACAGGGAGAAACGAGCAGTACTTC
TRBV29-1	TRBD1	few	TRBJ2-3	CSVVGQGSTDTQYF	TGCAGCGTTGTCGGACAGGGAAGCACAGATACGCAGTATTTT
TRBV18	-	few	TRBJ2-5	CASSPPTGMETQYF	TGTGCCAGCTCACCCCCAACAGGGATGGAGACCCAGTACTTC
TRBV6-1	-	-	TRBJ2-4	CASSVGRAAKNIQYF	TGTGCCAGCAGTGTCGGACGGGCAGCCAAAAACATTCAGTACTTC
TRBV29-1	-	few	TRBJ2-1	CSVAMINEQFF	TGCAGCGTTGCAATGATCAATGAGCAGTTCTTC
TRBV19	TRBD2	-	TRBJ2-3	CASSIPSSGRATQYF	TGTGCCAGTAGTATTCCGTCTAGCGGGAGGGCTACGCAGTATTTT
TRBV5-1	-	-	TRBJ1-5	CASSLESGSNQPQHF	TGCGCCAGCAGCTTGGAGTCAGGGAGCAATCAGCCCCAGCATTTT
TRBV15	TRBD2	-	TRBJ2-3	CATSRDLASGRDTQYF	TGTGCCACCAGCAGAGATCTGGCTAGCGGGAGGGATACGCAGTATTTT
TRBV29-1	-	-	TRBJ2-5	CSVEGPVETQYF	TGCAGCGTTGAAGGGCCCGTGGAGACCCAGTACTTC
TRBV15	TRBD2	few	TRBJ2-1	CATALAGTYNEQFF	TGTGCCACCGCCCTAGCGGGGACTTACAATGAGCAGTTCTTC
TRBV29-1	-	-	TRBJ1-1	CSAGTGMNTEAFF	TGCAGCGCTGGGACGGGGATGAACACTGAAGCTTTCTTT
TRBV23-1	-	-	TRBJ2-7	CASSPPQQANYEQYF	TGCGCCAGCAGTCCCCCACAGCAAGCTAACTACGAGCAGTACTTC
TRBV7-2	-	few	TRBJ2-7	CASSGYQGINEQYF	TGTGCCAGCAGCGGTTACCAGGGGATCAACGAGCAGTACTTC
TRBV4-2	-	-	TRBJ2-1	CASSREGVVYNEQFF	TGTGCCAGCAGCCGGGAAGGGGTTGTCTACAATGAGCAGTTCTTC
TRBV6-1	-	-	TRBJ2-1	CASKYNNEQFF	TGTGCCAGCAAGTACAACAATGAGCAGTTCTTC
TRBV11-1	TRBD2	-	TRBJ2-1	CASSLETSVYNEQFF	TGTGCCAGCAGCTTGGAGACTAGCGTCTACAATGAGCAGTTCTTC
TRBV5-1	TRBD2	few	TRBJ2-5	CASSLRLAVEETQYF	TGCGCCAGCAGCTTGCGACTAGCGGTCGAAGAGACCCAGTACTTC
TRBV5-1	-	few	TRBJ1-2	CASSLARGGDGYTF	TGCGCCAGCAGCTTGGCCAGGGGTGGCGATGGCTACACCTTC
TRBV7-2	-	-	TRBJ2-3	CASRQITSTDTQYF	TGTGCCAGCAGACAGATAACTAGCACAGATACGCAGTATTTT
TRBV30	-	few	TRBJ2-6	CAGSRYSGANVLTF	TGTGCCGGGAGTAGATACTCTGGGGCCAACGTCCTGACTTTC
TRBV10-3	-	few	TRBJ2-3	CAISESVDTDTQYF	TGTGCCATCAGTGAGTCAGTGGACACAGATACGCAGTATTTT
TRBV7-6	TRBD2	-	TRBJ2-1	CASSLLLAGNEQFF	TGTGCCAGCAGCTTACTACTAGCGGGAAACGAGCAGTTCTTC
TRBV7-2	-	-	TRBJ2-7	CASSPPSREQYF	TGTGCCAGCAGCCCGCCCTCCAGGGAGCAGTACTTC
TRBV5-4	-	-	TRBJ2-1	CASSLTLVNEQFF	TGTGCCAGCAGCTTGACGCTAGTGAATGAGCAGTTCTTC
TRBV6-1	-	-	TRBJ1-2	CASTGEIYGYTF	TGTGCCAGCACCGGAGAGATCTATGGCTACACCTTC
TRBV29-1	-	few	TRBJ2-4	CSVESGGSAKNIQYF	TGCAGCGTTGAGTCAGGGGGGTCAGCCAAAAACATTCAGTACTTC
TRBV4-2	TRBD2	-	TRBJ2-3	CASSQESSGRTSTDTQYF	TGTGCCAGCAGCCAAGAGTCTAGCGGGAGGACGAGCACAGATACGCAGTATTTT
TRBV28	TRBD1	few	TRBJ1-5	CASGRPGQGGQPQHF	TGTGCCAGCGGGAGGCCGGGACAGGGAGGTCAGCCCCAGCATTTT
TRBV7-2	TRBD2	-	TRBJ2-5	CASSLGGGRGETQYF	TGTGCCAGCAGCTTAGGTGGCGGGAGGGGAGAGACCCAGTACTTC
TRBV6-6	TRBD1	-	TRBJ2-5	CASSSGTGQETQYF	TGTGCCAGCAGCAGCGGGACAGGGCAAGAGACCCAGTACTTC
TRBV29-1	-	-	TRBJ2-1	CSVDRGGSYNEQFF	TGCAGCGTTGATCGGGGAGGCTCCTACAATGAGCAGTTCTTC
TRBV5-1	TRBD1	few	TRBJ1-4	CASRQGNEKLFF	TGCGCCAGCAGACAGGGGAATGAAAAACTGTTTTTT
TRBV7-8	-	-	TRBJ1-4	CASSHVNLAEKLFF	TGTGCCAGCAGCCACGTCAACTTAGCCGAAAAACTGTTTTTT
TRBV29-1	TRBD1	-	TRBJ2-1	CSVGRGLNNEQFF	TGCAGCGTCGGCAGGGGGCTGAACAATGAGCAGTTCTTC
TRBV5-1	-	few	TRBJ2-7	CASSFWTGPSYEQYF	TGCGCCAGCAGCTTTTGGACGGGACCTTCCTACGAGCAGTACTTC
TRBV23-1	TRBD1	-	TRBJ2-5	CASSQYRGRETQYF	TGCGCCAGCAGTCAGTACAGGGGCCGAGAGACCCAGTACTTC
TRBV4-2	-	-	TRBJ2-1	CASSQASGGLRLYNEQFF	TGTGCCAGCAGCCAAGCCTCTGGGGGCTTGAGGTTGTACAATGAGCAGTTCTTC
TRBV7-9	-	-	TRBJ1-2	CASSLYGYTF	TGTGCCAGCAGCCTCTATGGCTACACCTTC
TRBV29-1	-	-	TRBJ1-4	CSVVDGRDEKLFF	TGCAGCGTAGTAGACGGCCGGGATGAAAAACTGTTTTTT
TRBV19	TRBD2	-	TRBJ2-1	CASSRLAFEQFF	TGTGCCAGTAGTAGACTAGCGTTTGAGCAGTTCTTC
TRBV6-5	-	-	TRBJ1-1	CASVGGPEAFF	TGTGCCAGCGTCGGGGGGCCTGAAGCTTTCTTT
TRBV4-1	TRBD2	few	TRBJ2-1	CASSQQLAGRHNEQFF	TGCGCCAGCAGCCAACAGCTAGCGGGACGACACAATGAGCAGTTCTTC
TRBV2	TRBD1	-	TRBJ2-7	CASSEERQGNYEQYF	TGTGCCAGCAGTGAAGAGAGACAGGGGAACTACGAGCAGTACTTC
TRBV30	-	few	TRBJ2-3	CAWSSKSTDTQYF	TGTGCCTGGAGTTCTAAGAGCACAGATACGCAGTATTTT